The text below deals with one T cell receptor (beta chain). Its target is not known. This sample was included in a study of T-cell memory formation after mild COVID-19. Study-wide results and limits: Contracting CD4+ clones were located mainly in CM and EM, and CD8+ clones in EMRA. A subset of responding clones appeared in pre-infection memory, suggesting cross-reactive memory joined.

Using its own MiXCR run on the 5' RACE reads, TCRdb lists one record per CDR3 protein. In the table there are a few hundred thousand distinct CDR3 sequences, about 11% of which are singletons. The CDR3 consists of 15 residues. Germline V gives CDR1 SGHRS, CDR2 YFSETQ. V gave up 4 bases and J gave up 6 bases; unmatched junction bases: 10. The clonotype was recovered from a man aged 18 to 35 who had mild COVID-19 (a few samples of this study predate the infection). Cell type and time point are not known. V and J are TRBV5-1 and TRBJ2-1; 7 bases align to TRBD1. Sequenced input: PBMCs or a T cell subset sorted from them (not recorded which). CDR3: CASSAGTEYFNEQFF. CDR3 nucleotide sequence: TGCGCCAGCAGCGCCGGGACAGAATACTTCAATGAGCAGTTCTTC.